This is a list of T cell receptor beta chains from one sample in a study of blood T cell repertoires in COVID-19. The table came from immunoSEQ multiplex PCR; TCRdb's copy has only in-frame clones and leaves some out. The table has 300,000 to 350,000 clones, 90% seen once. The sequencing sample was made of peripheral blood. All receptors derive from a woman in her twenties or thirties with COVID-19, enrolled during active disease. Each CDR3 is given with its conserved first and last residue. The D gene is left open where the match is weak. Some rows mark clone size as missing; the rest say once, few, many or name a class of expanded clone.

>TRBD2|TRBV2|TRBJ2-3|.
CASSARTRADTQYF
TGTGCCAGCAGTGCGCGGACTAGAGCAGATACGCAGTATTTT
>TRBD2|TRBV13|TRBJ2-2|.
CASSSTGTSGTGELFF
TGTGCCAGCAGCTCCACCGGGACTAGCGGCACCGGGGAGCTGTTTTTT
>.|TRBV27|TRBJ1-5|once
CASSLSGGALAGPQHF
TGTGCCAGCAGTTTATCCGGGGGGGCTCTGGCGGGGCCCCAGCATTTT
>.|TRBV16|TRBJ1-6|.
CASSQYITANSPLHF
TGTGCCAGCAGCCAATATATAACAGCTAATTCACCCCTCCACTTT
>.|TRBV27|TRBJ1-2|.
CASRWGGADGYTF
TGTGCCAGCAGGTGGGGGGGCGCAGATGGCTACACCTTC
>TRBD1|TRBV5-1|TRBJ2-7|.
CASSPPGTGNEQYF
TGCGCCAGCAGCCCTCCCGGGACAGGGAACGAGCAGTACTTC
>TRBD2|TRBV2|TRBJ2-3|once
CASSRTSGIVDTQYF
TGTGCCAGCAGCCGGACTAGCGGGATTGTAGATACGCAGTATTTT
>.|TRBV4-2|TRBJ1-2|.
CASSQVIEANYGYTF
TGTGCCAGCAGCCAAGTCATAGAAGCTAACTATGGCTACACCTTC
>.|TRBV29-1|TRBJ1-2|.
CSVETTQDFGYTF
TGCAGCGTTGAAACGACACAGGATTTTGGCTACACCTTC
>.|TRBV27|TRBJ2-7|.
CASRPNGTPTYEQYF
TGTGCCAGCCGCCCGAATGGCACCCCAACCTACGAGCAGTACTTC
>.|TRBV5-4|TRBJ1-2|.
CASSLAFRGGYTF
TGTGCCAGCAGCCTCGCCTTCAGGGGTGGCTACACCTTC
>.|TRBV24-1|TRBJ2-7|.
CATSESLGGYYEQYF
TGTGCCACCAGTGAAAGTTTGGGAGGTTACTACGAGCAGTACTTC
>.|TRBV28|TRBJ2-5|few
CASSSGAADLFRTGETQYF
TGTGCCAGCAGTTCGGGAGCGGCCGATCTATTCCGAACGGGGGAGACCCAGTACTTC
>.|TRBV3-1/TRBV3-2|TRBJ1-5|.
CASSQDPGRGQPQHF
TGTGCCAGCAGCCAAGATCCGGGCAGGGGTCAGCCCCAGCATTTT
>TRBD2|TRBV5-1|TRBJ2-3|.
CASSLAGRNTDTQYF
TGCGCCAGCAGTTTAGCGGGGAGGAACACAGATACGCAGTATTTT
>.|TRBV12-3/TRBV12-4|TRBJ2-1|.
CASSLDSEQFF
TGTGCCAGCAGCTTAGACAGCGAGCAGTTCTTC
>.|TRBV5-5|TRBJ2-3|.
CASSPPMSGTSTDTQYF
TGTGCCAGCAGCCCCCCGATGTCCGGGACAAGCACAGATACGCAGTATTTT
>.|TRBV6-1|TRBJ2-7|.
CASSEVGGFSYEQYF
TGTGCCAGCAGTGAAGTAGGAGGTTTCTCCTACGAGCAGTACTTC
>TRBD2|TRBV7-2|TRBJ2-3|.
CASSFVAGVTDTQYF
TGTGCCAGCAGCTTTGTCGCGGGAGTAACAGATACGCAGTATTTT
>.|TRBV7-9|TRBJ2-7|few
CASSLGRGYEQYF
TGTGCCAGCAGCTTAGGCAGGGGCTACGAGCAGTACTTC
>.|TRBV11-2|TRBJ1-1|.
CASSSSLLGTEAFF
TGTGCCAGCAGCTCCAGTTTACTCGGGACTGAAGCTTTCTTT
>.|TRBV27|TRBJ1-5|.
CASSFTGLSQPQHF
TGTGCCAGCAGTTTCACGGGACTGAGTCAGCCCCAGCATTTT
>.|TRBV19|TRBJ1-5|.
CASSLRQVEQPQHF
TGTGCCAGTAGTCTTCGACAGGTGGAACAGCCCCAGCATTTT
>TRBD2|TRBV2|TRBJ2-1|.
CASSRTGTRDHEQFF
TGTGCCAGCAGTCGGACGGGGACTAGGGACCATGAGCAGTTCTTC
>TRBD2|TRBV7-3|TRBJ2-5|.
CASSFSGRVEETQYF
TGTGCCAGCAGCTTTAGCGGGAGGGTGGAGGAGACCCAGTACTTC
>.|TRBV7-2|TRBJ2-7|.
CASSLHSLYEQYF
TGTGCCAGCAGCTTGCACTCCCTATACGAGCAGTACTTC
>.|TRBV7-8|TRBJ1-1|.
CASSFGVVNTEAFF
TGTGCCAGCAGCTTCGGAGTCGTGAACACTGAAGCTTTCTTT
>.|TRBV30|TRBJ1-1|.
CAWRGHPNTEAFF
TGTGCCTGGAGGGGACACCCGAACACTGAAGCTTTCTTT
>TRBD1|TRBV12-5|TRBJ1-5|.
CASGRSGGHQPQHF
TGTGCTAGTGGACGATCAGGGGGACATCAGCCCCAGCATTTT
>TRBD2|TRBV6-5|TRBJ2-5|.
CASSYSAGGETQYF
TGTGCCAGCAGTTACTCAGCGGGAGGGGAGACCCAGTACTTC
>.|TRBV5-1|TRBJ1-2|.
CASSLGTVVTTYGYTF
TGCGCCAGCAGCTTGGGGACAGTGGTAACAACCTATGGCTACACCTTC
>TRBD1|TRBV10-3|TRBJ2-7|.
CAISDTTGSSYEQYF
TGTGCCATCAGCGATACGACAGGGAGCTCCTACGAGCAGTACTTC
>.|TRBV14|TRBJ1-2|.
CASSQDTSGNYGYTF
TGTGCCAGCAGCCAAGATACATCAGGAAACTATGGCTACACCTTC
>TRBD1|TRBV12-3/TRBV12-4|TRBJ1-1|once
CASSLQRQGGAFF
TGTGCCAGCAGTTTACAACGACAGGGGGGTGCTTTCTTT
>TRBD1|TRBV27|TRBJ1-4|.
CASSTSGTGGRGNEKLFF
TGTGCCAGCAGTACCTCCGGGACAGGGGGCCGGGGTAATGAAAAACTGTTTTTT
>.|TRBV3-1/TRBV3-2|TRBJ2-7|few
CASSQGPLSEQYF
TGTGCCAGCAGCCAAGGCCCTCTTAGTGAGCAGTACTTC
>TRBD1|TRBV28|TRBJ2-7|.
CASSFKGFWDRGRSSYEQYF
TGTGCCAGCAGTTTTAAAGGGTTTTGGGACAGGGGGAGGTCCTCCTACGAGCAGTACTTC
>TRBD2|TRBV7-3|TRBJ2-1|.
CASSLRSSGKNEQFF
TGTGCCAGCAGCTTAAGGTCTAGCGGGAAAAATGAGCAGTTCTTC
>.|TRBV11-2|TRBJ1-4|.
CASSLSNLEKLFF
TGTGCCAGCAGCTTAAGCAACCTTGAAAAACTGTTTTTT